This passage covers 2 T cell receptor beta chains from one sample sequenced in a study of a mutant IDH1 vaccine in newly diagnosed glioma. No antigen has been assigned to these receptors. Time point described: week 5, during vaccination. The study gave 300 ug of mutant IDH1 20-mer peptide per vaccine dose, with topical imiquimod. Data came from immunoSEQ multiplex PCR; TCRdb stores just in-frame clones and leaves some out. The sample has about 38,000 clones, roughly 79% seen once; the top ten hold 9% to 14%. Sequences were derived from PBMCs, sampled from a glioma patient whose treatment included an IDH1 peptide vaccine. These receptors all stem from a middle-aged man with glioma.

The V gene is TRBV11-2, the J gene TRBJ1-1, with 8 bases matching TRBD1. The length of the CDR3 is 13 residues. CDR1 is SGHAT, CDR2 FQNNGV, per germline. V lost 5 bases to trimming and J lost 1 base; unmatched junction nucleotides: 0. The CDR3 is CASSGQGNTEAFF. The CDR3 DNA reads TGTGCCAGCAGCGGACAGGGGAACACTGAAGCTTTCTTT.

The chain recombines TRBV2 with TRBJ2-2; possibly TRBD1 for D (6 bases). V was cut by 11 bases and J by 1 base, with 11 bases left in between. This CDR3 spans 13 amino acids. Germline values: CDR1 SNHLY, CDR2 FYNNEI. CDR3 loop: CASVRGNTGELFF. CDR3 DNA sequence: TGTGCCTCGGTCAGGGGGAACACCGGGGAGCTGTTTTTT.